The present TCR beta chain was sequenced within a study of cytomegalovirus exposure and HLA in healthy donors. As for the study in general: Among the approximately 370 donors who were genotyped, about 79% fell in the genetic ancestry cluster that is associated with self-reported Caucasian donors. General study points: According to a later analysis, donors in an Asian-associated ancestry cluster reportedly had fewer N-insertions than the approximately 670-donor mean. In a later analysis, at a false discovery rate of 0.05, 15,000 to 20,000 TCR beta sequences matched HLA alleles. Cytomegalovirus status, reportedly, was diagnosed with high specificity and sensitivity by the classifier.

For this clone: Its antigen is currently unknown.

The PCR made use of 60 Vbeta and 13 Jbeta primers. Data came from immunoSEQ multiplex PCR; TCRdb stores just in-frame clones and leaves some out. The top ten clones hold 1.4% to 1.5% of a sample with some 190,000 clones, around 80% of them seen once. This receptor was taken from a man aged 18 to 35 in good health and CMV-seronegative. Sequenced sample: PBMCs.

CDR3 protein: CASTGAAFYEQYF. DNA for the CDR3: TGTGCCAGCACTGGAGCAGCCTTTTACGAGCAGTACTTC. The chain carries TRBV28 and TRBJ2-7; no definite D call. V was trimmed by 7 bases and J by 4 bases, leaving 14 bases between them. The germline CDR1 and CDR2 sequences are MDHEN and SYDVKM. The CDR3 covers 13 residues. The variable domain in full, completed from reference TRBV28 and TRBJ2-7, reads DVKVTQSSRYLVKRTGEKVFLECVQDMDHENMFWYRQDPGLGLRLIYFSYDVKMKEKGDIPEGYSVSREKKERFSLILESASTNQTSMYLCASTGAAFYEQYFGPGTRLTVT.